The present entry profiles one T cell receptor (beta chain) with its context. What it binds is unknown. This specimen comes from a study of beta chain features in type 1 diabetes. Overall study: In all, 107,917,701 sorted cells from all samples were analyzed. Study results and caveats: Cells that show high TCR expression could be over-represented by cDNA sequencing. TCRB CDR3s from Type 1 diabetes patients were moderately but significantly shorter in all four CD4+ subsets. PCR, the amplification step, might favor shorter templates, equally in patients and controls.

This CDR3 has 15 residues. Per the germline V gene, CDR1 is MNHNY and CDR2 is SVGAGI (reference sequence). V lost 5 bases and J 8 bases, leaving 19 bases between the germline ends. Sequenced material consisted of expressed TCRB transcripts (all of the isolated RNA was reverse transcribed). Libraries were prepared by immunoSEQ multiplex PCR; TCRdb keeps only in-frame clonotypes and omits some of them. In the table there are 300,000 or so clones, 14% of which are singletons. The sequenced material came from naive CD4+ T cells from blood. The gene calls are TRBV6-6 and TRBJ1-5; no definite D call. This TCR was recovered from a man under 40 with type 1 diabetes. The DNA for the CDR3 is TGTGCCAGCAGTCCTAACCGCGGGGATATGGAGCCCCAGCATTTT. Amino acid sequence: CASSPNRGDMEPQHF.